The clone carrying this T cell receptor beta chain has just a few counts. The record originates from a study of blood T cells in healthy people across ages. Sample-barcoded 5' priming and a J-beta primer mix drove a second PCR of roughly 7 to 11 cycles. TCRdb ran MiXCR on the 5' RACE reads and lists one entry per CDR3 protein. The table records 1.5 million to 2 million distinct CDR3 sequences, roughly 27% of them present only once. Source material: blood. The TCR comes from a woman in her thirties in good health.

CDR3 sequence reads: CASSILREPYEQYF. CDR3 DNA: TGTGCCAGTAGTATTTTGCGGGAGCCCTACGAGCAGTACTTC. The rearrangement links TRBV19 to TRBJ2-7, with 7 bases matching TRBD2. V lost 3 bases to trimming and J lost 2 bases; unmatched junction nucleotides: 4. The CDR3 spans 14 residues. The germline gives CDR1 LNHDA, CDR2 SQIVND (reference sequence).